This TCR beta chain was retrieved from a study of blood T cell repertoires in COVID-19. Study overall: T cells, B-cell-depleted T cells, or PBMCs supplied cDNA or gDNA.

Sequencing used immunoSEQ multiplex PCR; TCRdb keeps in-frame clones, though not all of them. The table includes more than 250,000 clones, around nine tenths detected once. Membership in each cohort depended on participant-reported clinical history. The CDR3 loop spans 17 amino acids. With 4 bases removed from V and 0 bases from J, the gap between germline ends came to 14 bases. Germline V gene data show CDR1 as SGDLS and CDR2 as YYNGEE. The sample consisted of PBMCs or T cells enriched from blood (not recorded which). This clonotype was obtained from a woman aged 18-29 years who had recovered from COVID-19. The chain recombines TRBV9 with TRBJ2-6; tentative D call: TRBD1 (6 bases). In DNA, the CDR3 is TGTGCCAGCAGCCCCGAGGGGGTATACTCTGGGGCCAACGTCCTGACTTTC. This sequence encodes CASSPEGVYSGANVLTF.